This T cell receptor beta chain was captured by sequencing in a study of cytotoxic CD8 clonotypes in ibrutinib-treated CLL. Study-wide context: Partial responses numbered some 24 and complete responses 2; after a median about 72 months, roughly 15 stayed remitted and approximately twelve progressed.

Notes on this clone: The antigen remains undetermined.

Deep sequencing aimed at 1 in 200,000 to 1 in 1 million T cells' resolution. The data were produced by immunoSEQ multiplex PCR, yet TCRdb's version contains in-frame clones alone and is incomplete. In the table there are roughly 200,000 clones, 72% of which are singletons. Study-wide results and limits: Clonality rose at ibrutinib response, held steady in sustained remission, and fell toward baseline at progression.

V lost 8 bases, J lost 1 base, and 20 bases lay in between. CDR1 GTSNPN and CDR2 SVGIG come from the germline V gene (reference sequence). The CDR3 has 15 amino acids. The gene calls are TRBV30 and TRBJ1-1, with a weak D call TRBD1 (6 bases). This receptor was taken from a human donor with chronic lymphocytic leukemia. This sample comprised PBMCs, obtained after 24 months of ibrutinib treatment. Here the CDR3 reads CAATGGDTKNTEAFF. CDR3 nucleotides: TGTGCCGCCACCGGGGGGGACACTAAGAACACTGAAGCTTTCTTT.